This T cell receptor beta chain was captured in a study of identical twins. Findings and caveats of the study: Within cord blood, abundant beta clonotypes carried fewer insertions, but memory repertoires showed no such trend. Weaker excess sharing between twins was seen in beta out-of-frame sequences. Models came in too low on out-of-frame TCR alpha sharing in monozygotic twins.

About this clonotype itself: Antigen: not known.

CDR3 length: 11 amino acids. With 2 bases removed from V and 8 bases from J, the gap between germline ends came to 6 bases. Each CDR3 protein gets one entry after TCRdb re-called the 5' RACE reads with MiXCR. Of 1.5 million to 2 million distinct CDR3 sequences in the sample, roughly 35% are singletons; the top ten hold approximately 0.25%. In every case, the donor was a healthy Caucasian. Sequencing input: cord blood. The rearrangement uses TRBV12-3 or TRBV12-4 and TRBJ1-2; no reliable D call. The receptor's source is a newborn girl in good health. In DNA form, the CDR3 reads TGTGCCAGCAGTTTAAGCCTAGGCTACACCTTC. Its translation is CASSLSLGYTF.